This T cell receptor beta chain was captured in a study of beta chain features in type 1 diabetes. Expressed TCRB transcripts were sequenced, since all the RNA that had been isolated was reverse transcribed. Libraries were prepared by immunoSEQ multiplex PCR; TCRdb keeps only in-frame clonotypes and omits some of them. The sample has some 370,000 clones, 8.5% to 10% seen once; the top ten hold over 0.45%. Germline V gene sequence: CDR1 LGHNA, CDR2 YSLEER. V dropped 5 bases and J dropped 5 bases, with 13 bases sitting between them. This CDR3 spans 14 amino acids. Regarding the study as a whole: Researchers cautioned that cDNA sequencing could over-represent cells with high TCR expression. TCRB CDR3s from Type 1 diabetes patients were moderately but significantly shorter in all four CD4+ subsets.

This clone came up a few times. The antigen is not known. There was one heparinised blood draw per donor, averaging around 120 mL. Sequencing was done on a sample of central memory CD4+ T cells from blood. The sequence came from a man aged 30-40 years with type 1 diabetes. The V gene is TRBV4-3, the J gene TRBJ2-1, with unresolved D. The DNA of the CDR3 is TGCGCCAGCAGCTTGGGTTCGCCTGACAATGAGCAGTTCTTC. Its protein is CASSLGSPDNEQFF.